The 8 T cell receptor beta chains listed next were all sequenced from one sample in a study of Graves' ophthalmopathy and Graves' hyperthyroidism. Amplified material comprised TCR beta CDR3 regions derived from RNA transcripts. Second-round multiplex PCR came after first-round RT-PCR with HTBI primers. TCRdb redid the calling of the multiplex PCR reads with MiXCR, one entry per CDR3 protein. This table holds a few hundred thousand distinct CDR3 sequences, more than 20% found once. Sequenced sample: peripheral blood. These receptors were obtained from a woman aged 18 to 35 with stable Graves' hyperthyroidism.

This clonotype was observed many times. The rearrangement joins TRBV29-1 to TRBJ2-7; TRBD1 or TRBD2 may be the D gene (6 bases each). V was clipped by 4 bases and J by 2 bases, with 12 bases between them. The CDR3 is 13 amino acids. Germline CDR1 reads SQVTM; CDR2 reads ANQGSEA. CDR3 DNA: TGCAGCGTTGGGAGGGGGTTAACCTACGAGCAGTACTTC. Protein: CSVGRGLTYEQYF.

This clonotype was seen a few times. The chain combines TRBV20-1 with TRBJ2-4, with 7 bases lining up with TRBD1. V trimming: 0 bases; J trimming: 1 base; junction bases outside the gene matches: 12. The CDR3 loop spans 18 amino acids. Germline lookup yields CDR1 DFQATT and CDR2 SNEGSKA (reference sequence). This CDR3 reads CSAREWVGLRGAKNIQYF. CDR3 DNA: TGCAGTGCTAGAGAGTGGGTAGGGCTCAGGGGGGCCAAAAACATTCAGTACTTC.

This chain joins TRBV12-5 and TRBJ1-5; unclear D gene. The CDR3 length is 14 residues. V lost 3 bases, J lost 0 bases, and 6 bases lay in between. Germline CDR1 LGHNT, CDR2 FRNRAP. CDR3 sequence (DNA): TGTGCTAGTGGTTTAACTCGTAGCAATCAGCCCCAGCATTTT. The encoded protein is CASGLTRSNQPQHF.

In its sample, this clonotype was seen many times. V gene TRBV10-2 combines with J gene TRBJ2-7; TRBD1 matches 7 bases. V lost 6 bases and J lost 3; bases outside the gene matches: 5. Germline loops: CDR1 WSHSY, CDR2 SAAADI. The CDR3 is made up of 13 amino acids. CDR3 sequence: CASRDWDSYEQYF. The CDR3 coding sequence is TGCGCCAGCAGGGACTGGGACAGCTACGAGCAGTACTTC.

This clonotype was found a few times. A much bigger clone sits one base away, suggesting this may be a read error. The conserved final phenylalanine or tryptophan is absent from the CDR3, which likely points to a read error. The rearrangement links TRBV6-1 to TRBJ1-2; D is perhaps TRBD1 (5 bases). In germline, CDR1 is MNHNS, CDR2 SASEGT. V lost 6 bases to trimming and J lost 1 base, with 15 bases between them. The CDR3 consists of 15 residues. Here the CDR3 reads CASSTRDRDNYGYTS. CDR3 nucleotide sequence: TGTGCCAGCAGCACCCGGGACCGAGATAACTATGGCTACACCTCC.

This clonotype was recorded at least ten times. This chain connects TRBV9 to TRBJ1-1; D unresolved. The CDR3 is 13 residues long. Germline CDR1 and CDR2: SGDLS and YYNGEE. With 0 bases removed from V and 0 bases from J, the gap between germline ends came to 3 bases. CDR3 residues: CASSVALNTEAFF. Written as DNA, the CDR3 is TGTGCCAGCAGCGTAGCGCTGAACACTGAAGCTTTCTTT.

V gene TRBV3-1 combines with J gene TRBJ2-7; 11 nucleotides agree with TRBD2. The CDR3 runs 18 residues. The germline gives CDR1 LGHDT, CDR2 YNNKEL (reference sequence). V lost 0 bases and J lost 7; bases outside the gene matches: 14. The CDR3 coding sequence is TGTGCCAGCAGCCAAGATAGGGTGGCGACTAGCGGGGTCCGGGAGCAGTACTTC. Protein: CASSQDRVATSGVREQYF.

This clonotype was observed many times. The chain links TRBV2 to TRBJ2-7; possible D gene TRBD1, 5 bases. The CDR3 extends over 13 amino acids. Germline lookup yields CDR1 SNHLY and CDR2 FYNNEI. The V and J ends lost 6 bases and 2 bases respectively, with 11 bases between them. In DNA form, the CDR3 reads TGTGCCAGCAGGAGCGCAGGGACCTACGAGCAGTACTTC. It translates to CASRSAGTYEQYF.